This T cell receptor beta chain was recorded in a study of blood T cell repertoires in COVID-19. CDR3 length equals 15 residues. V gave up 5 bases and J gave up 9 bases; unmatched junction bases: 13. Germline values: CDR1 MNHEY, CDR2 SVGAGI. There are a few counts of this clone. In the authors' workflow: Estimates of nucleated cell counts were drawn from the amplification of reference gene primers. This table comes from immunoSEQ multiplex PCR, and its TCRdb copy is limited to in-frame clones, with some not included. V and J calls and clone size are those listed in that table; D and trimming were worked out from the DNA. The repertoire holds about 180,000 clones, with approximately 88% as singletons.

The chain uses TRBV6-5 and TRBJ2-7; 10 nucleotides line up with TRBD1. Source material: PBMCs or T cells enriched from blood (not recorded which). This receptor was taken from a woman aged 18-30 years who had recovered from COVID-19. In nucleotides, the CDR3 is TGTGCCAGCAGTCGAACCAGACAGGGGGCTGAGGTGCAGTACTTC. Amino acids: CASSRTRQGAEVQYF.